This T cell receptor beta chain was sequenced in a study of shared clonotypes between healthy human individuals. Only in-frame clones appear in the TCRdb table, and some are missing; sequencing was by immunoSEQ multiplex PCR. The sample lists hundreds of thousands of clones, 90% to 96% seen once, with 0.055% to 0.075% in the top ten. In this sample, this clone turned up a few times. Its target is not known. General study points: Investigators expected sequencing depth to affect clonotype sharing among donors.

The ends were cut back, 0 bases at V and 0 bases at J, with 9 bases in the middle. Germline values: CDR1 MNHEY, CDR2 SVGAGI. This CDR3 comprises 15 residues. The sequence was collected from a woman younger than 45 in good health. This sequence joins TRBV6-5 and TRBJ2-7; D perhaps matches TRBD1 (5 bases). Sequencing was performed on naive CD4+ T cells sorted from blood. The subset denotes: CD45RA+ positively selected. CDR3 loop: CASSYSTEYSYEQYF. The CDR3 nucleotides are TGTGCCAGCAGTTACTCGACAGAGTACTCCTACGAGCAGTACTTC.